This TCR beta chain was sequenced for a study of HIV-infected children after antiretroviral therapy interruption. Study results and caveats: Sorted CD45RA+ naive cells might include minor non-naive CD45RA+ cells.

Worth noting for this clonotype: Its antigen is not identified.

Treatment given: PENTA 11 planned treatment interruption arm or continuous ART arm. Naive CD4+ CD45RA+ CD45RO- T cells were FACS-sorted from thawed PBMCs. The CDR3 covers 16 residues. CDR1 is SGHNT and CDR2 is YYREEE in the germline V gene (reference sequence). Between the trimmed V and J ends, which lost 4 bases and 2 bases, there was a span of 15 bases. RNA-based 3' RACE libraries used unique molecular identifiers. TCRdb re-analysed the 3' RACE reads in MiXCR, keeping a single row per CDR3 protein. Of about 89,000 distinct CDR3 sequences in the sample, about 7% are singletons; the top ten hold more than 0.95%.

Material: CD45RA+ CD4+ T cells from PBMCs, pooled from several time points, obtained from a donor given antiretroviral therapy, either interrupted or continuous. Subset of the sample: naive CD4+ CD45RA+ CD45RO- T cells. The receptor comes from a pool of human donors with HIV. The chain employs TRBV5-4 and TRBJ1-4, with D perhaps matching TRBD1 (6 bases). The DNA of the CDR3 is TGTGCCAGCAGCCCGGGACCCGGGGGCACTAATGAAAAACTGTTTTTT. This translates into CASSPGPGGTNEKLFF. Full variable domain (remainder filled in from reference TRBV5-4 and TRBJ1-4): ETGVTQSPTHLIKTRGQQVTLRCSSQSGHNTVSWYQQALGQGPQFIFQYYREEENGRGNFPPRFSGLQFPNYSSELNVNALELDDSALYLCASSPGPGGTNEKLFFGSGTQLSVL.